This TCR beta chain was identified in a study of vaccination effects on CD4 cells after COVID-19. Overall study findings and caveats: At late timepoints after vaccination, vaccine- and infection-induced clones shrank markedly.

Sequencing followed a ViraFEST assay step that expanded antigen-specific CD4+ T cells with viral peptide pools. Following culture for around 10 days, CD4+ T cells were isolated. Vaccine recipients had no previous SARS-CoV-2 infection; their nucleocapsid antibodies were negative. This CDR3 has 15 amino acids. In germline, CDR1 is SGHRS, CDR2 YFSETQ. J was trimmed by 4 bases and V by 3 bases; bases with no gene match: 5. Profiled with immunoSEQ multiplex PCR; TCRdb holds only in-frame clones, not every one. The table includes about 73,000 clones, around 76% detected once. Note on this clone: Its matching antigen is unknown.

This TCR came from a human donor who received a COVID-19 vaccine. Sequencing was performed on CD4+ T cells from PBMCs cultured with SARS-CoV-2 spike peptides, taken before COVID-19 vaccination. The V gene is TRBV5-1, the J gene TRBJ1-2; 11 bases fit TRBD1. CDR3 in amino acids: CASSSGQGETYGYTF. CDR3 DNA sequence: TGCGCCAGCAGCTCGGGACAGGGGGAGACCTATGGCTACACCTTC.